Below are 28 T cell receptor beta chains sequenced from a single sample in a study of T cell responses to AZD1222 COVID-19 vaccine. Sequencing was performed with immunoSEQ multiplex PCR; in TCRdb, only in-frame clones are kept and a portion is missing. The sample holds some 83,000 clones, about 87% seen once. Sequenced here: peripheral blood, sampled on day 0 of AZD1222 vaccination. These receptors were obtained from an adult in good health.

Details on this clone: The germline gene is not matched at one end of the junction; a read error may be the cause. Other nucleotide sequences from this sample produce the same CDR3. The chain couples TRBV5-1 to TRBJ1-2, with 7 bases lining up with TRBD1. Looked up from germline, CDR1 is SGHRS and CDR2 is YFSETQ. The CDR3 has 13 residues. The CDR3 sequence: CASTPGQNYGYTF. CDR3 DNA: TGCGCCAGCACCCCGGGACAGAACTATGGCTACACCTTT.

This clone was seen once. The chain uses TRBV7-2 and TRBJ2-2; D possibly uses TRBD1 or TRBD2 (5 bases each). This CDR3 is 15 amino acids long. The germline V gene has CDR1 SGHTA and CDR2 FQGNSA. V dropped 5 bases and J dropped 1 base, with 11 bases sitting between them. CDR3 residues: CASSQLGGNTGELFF. The CDR3 nucleotides are TGTGCCAGCAGCCAACTTGGGGGGAACACCGGGGAGCTGTTTTTT.

A few counts support this clone. Relative to the germline gene, one junction end is altered; a read error may explain this. The chain uses TRBV5-1 and TRBJ2-1; D possibly uses TRBD1 or TRBD2 (6 bases each). Germline V gene data show CDR1 as SGHRS and CDR2 as YFSETQ. The CDR3 loop spans 12 amino acids. CDR3 amino acids: CASRATGAGWLF. DNA for the CDR3: TGCGCCAGCAGAGCCACGGGGGCAGGGTGGCTCTTC. The entire variable domain, with the rest obtained from reference TRBV5-1 and TRBJ2-1, is as follows: KAGVTQTPRYLIKTRGQQVTLSCSPISGHRSVSWYQQTPGQGLQFLFEYFSETQRNKGNFPGRFSGRQFSNSRSEMNVSTLELGDSALYLCASRATGAGWLFGPGTRLTVL.

This clone was detected once. The chain recombines TRBV7-3 with TRBJ2-1; D unresolved. This CDR3 has 14 residues. V lost 3 bases to trimming and J lost 6 bases, with 12 bases between them. Germline lookup yields CDR1 SGHTA and CDR2 FQGTGA. CDR3 amino acids: CASSLSGLFNEQFF. DNA for the CDR3: TGTGCCAGCAGCTTGAGTGGGCTATTCAATGAGCAGTTCTTC.

The J gene is TRBJ1-1, the V gene TRBV11-2; tentatively, D is TRBD1 (5 bases). Trimming took 6 bases from V and 0 from J, leaving 14 bases between them. CDR1 is SGHAT, CDR2 FQNNGV, per germline. The length of the CDR3 is 15 residues. CDR3 loop: CASSPSGTVNTEAFF. The CDR3 region has the DNA TGTGCCAGCAGTCCATCCGGGACGGTGAACACTGAAGCTTTCTTT. The full variable domain, with the rest looked up from reference TRBV11-2 and TRBJ1-1, is EAGVAQSPRYKIIEKRQSVAFWCNPISGHATLYWYQQILGQGPKLLIQFQNNGVVDDSQLPKDRFSAERLKGVDSTLKIQPAKLEDSAVYLCASSPSGTVNTEAFFGQGTRLTVV.

This clone was recorded once. This chain joins TRBV29-1 and TRBJ2-7; D uncertain. V was pared by 5 bases and J by 2 bases, with 10 bases between. The length of the CDR3 is 12 residues. Germline-derived CDR1 and CDR2 are SQVTM and ANQGSEA. CDR3: CSVSAETYEQYF. The CDR3 coding sequence is TGCAGCGTTTCGGCAGAGACCTACGAGCAGTACTTC.

The chain carries TRBV28 and TRBJ1-4, with D unresolved. Trimming left V 7 bases short and J 5 bases short, with 14 bases between. CDR1 is MDHEN, CDR2 SYDVKM, per germline. The CDR3 length is 14 residues. This CDR3 is CASTNGGINEKLFF. The CDR3 DNA sequence: TGTGCCAGCACCAATGGAGGGATCAATGAAAAACTGTTTTTT.

The chain links TRBV7-9 to TRBJ1-1, with TRBD1 identical over 9 bases. V shed 5 bases, J shed 3 bases, and the junction held 7 bases outside the gene matches. CDR1 is SEHNR and CDR2 is FQNEAQ in the germline V gene (reference sequence). CDR3 length equals 15 residues. The CDR3: CASSKFRTGDTEAFF. The DNA of the CDR3 is TGTGCCAGCAGCAAATTCCGGACAGGGGACACTGAAGCTTTCTTT. Variable domain in full (rest from reference TRBV7-9 and TRBJ1-1): DTGVSQNPRHKITKRGQNVTFRCDPISEHNRLYWYRQTLGQGPEFLTYFQNEAQLEKSRLLSDRFSAERPKGSFSTLEIQRTEQGDSAMYLCASSKFRTGDTEAFFGQGTRLTVV.

The rearrangement links TRBV2 to TRBJ2-2; 9 nucleotides align to TRBD1. With 6 bases clipped from V and 9 bases from J, the junction kept 11 bases outside the gene matches. Germline CDR1 SNHLY, CDR2 FYNNEI. The CDR3 is 15 amino acids. Here the CDR3 DNA reads TGTGCCAGCAGGGAACCGGGACAGGGATACAGGGAGCTGTTTTTT. As protein: CASREPGQGYRELFF.

V and J are TRBV4-1 and TRBJ1-1, with D tentatively TRBD1 (5 bases). Trimming took off 0 bases at V and 7 bases at J, with 18 bases between the two ends. The CDR3 is 16 residues long. Per germline, CDR1 MGHRA and CDR2 YSYEKL. CDR3 nucleotides: TGCGCCAGCAGCCAAGAAGTTGACAGAGCCGTGGGTGAAGCTTTCTTT. Translation: CASSQEVDRAVGEAFF.

This sequence joins TRBV7-6 and TRBJ2-6, with TRBD1 matching 9 bases. This CDR3 comprises 18 residues. Germline assignment: CDR1 SGHVS and CDR2 FNYEAQ. Trimming took 4 bases from V and 2 from J; bases not matched to a gene: 9. CDR3 protein: CASSSLTGGAPGANVLTF. The CDR3 nucleotides read TGTGCCAGCAGCTCCTTAACAGGGGGCGCCCCTGGGGCCAACGTCCTGACTTTC.

The rearrangement joins TRBV2 to TRBJ1-2, with D possibly matching TRBD1 (6 bases). Trimming removed 6 bases from V and 2 bases from J, with 10 bases in between. The CDR3 loop spans 13 amino acids. The germline V gene encodes CDR1 SNHLY and CDR2 FYNNEI. Here the CDR3 reads CASSRQANYGYTF. The CDR3 DNA reads as TGTGCCAGCAGCAGACAGGCGAACTATGGCTACACCTTC.

This chain joins TRBV29-1 and TRBJ2-7, with D unclear. The V gene's germline CDR1 is SQVTM and CDR2 ANQGSEA. The germline V and J ends were trimmed by 5 bases and 0 bases, with 8 bases remaining between them. The CDR3 totals 12 residues. The CDR3 sequence: CSVIEYSYEQYF. The CDR3 DNA sequence: TGCAGCGTTATAGAATACTCCTACGAGCAGTACTTC.

CDR3 DNA sequence: TGTGCCAGCAGCTTAGAACCGGGACGTCAGAATTCACCCCTCCACTTT. Residues: CASSLEPGRQNSPLHF. The V gene is TRBV11-2, the J gene TRBJ1-6; D perhaps matches TRBD1 (5 bases). The CDR3 length is 16 residues. CDR1 is SGHAT and CDR2 is FQNNGV in the germline V gene. Trimming took 0 bases from V and 7 from J, leaving 13 bases between them.

The chain has TRBV7-3 and TRBJ2-5; no definite D call. There are 13 residues in the CDR3. Germline V gives CDR1 SGHTA, CDR2 FQGTGA. With 5 bases removed from V and 1 base from J, the gap between germline ends came to 8 bases. In DNA form, the CDR3 reads TGTGCCAGCAGCGGCGGTCTCCAAGAGACCCAGTACTTC. Its translation is CASSGGLQETQYF.

The chain uses TRBV18 and TRBJ1-1; D remains unclear. The CDR3 runs 14 residues. Germline CDR1 KGHSH, CDR2 LQKENI. Trimming removed 4 bases from V and 1 base from J, with 10 bases in between. CDR3: CASSQSVGNTEAFF. CDR3 coding DNA: TGTGCCAGCTCACAATCTGTAGGGAACACTGAAGCTTTCTTT.

In this sample, this clone turned up once. The gene calls are TRBV28 and TRBJ1-2, with 7 nucleotides matching TRBD1. V shed 5 bases, J shed 7 bases, and the junction held 16 bases outside the gene matches. The CDR3 runs to 16 residues. Germline CDR1 is MDHEN and CDR2 is SYDVKM. The CDR3 loop reads CASSTAWTGDFSGYTF. Written as DNA, the CDR3 is TGTGCCAGCAGTACAGCCTGGACAGGCGATTTCAGTGGCTACACCTTC.

The chain combines TRBV6-4 with TRBJ2-2; D call uncertain. This CDR3 comprises 15 residues. In germline, CDR1 is MRHNA, CDR2 SNTAGT. V was cut by 8 bases and J by 1 base, with 14 bases left in between. CDR3 sequence reads: CASADRPGNTGELFF. The CDR3 coding sequence is TGTGCCAGCGCCGACCGCCCAGGGAACACCGGGGAGCTGTTTTTT.

This chain joins TRBV7-8 and TRBJ1-5; D not resolved. This CDR3 comprises 15 residues. The V and J ends lost 1 base and 0 bases respectively, with 7 bases between them. The germline CDR1 and CDR2 sequences are SGHVS and FQNEAQ. The CDR3 spells CASSLGVDSNQPQHF. The CDR3, as DNA: TGTGCCAGCAGCTTAGGGGTGGATAGCAATCAGCCCCAGCATTTT.

The chain has TRBV7-9 and TRBJ1-2; D unclear. Germline V gene lookup returns CDR1 SEHNR and CDR2 FQNEAQ (reference sequence). The CDR3 is made up of 11 amino acids. V was shortened by 10 bases and J by 7 bases, with 13 bases between the two germline ends. CDR3 coding DNA: TGTGCCACCACCCTAGAGGGTGGCTACACCTTC. It specifies CATTLEGGYTF.

This clone has just a few counts. The chain uses TRBV6-5 and TRBJ1-5; D gene unclear. V lost 0 bases, J lost 4 bases, and 10 bases lay in between. The CDR3 loop spans 15 amino acids. Germline V gene lookup returns CDR1 MNHEY and CDR2 SVGAGI. CDR3 loop: CASSYSSAPNQPQHF. The CDR3 DNA reads as TGTGCCAGCAGTTACTCGTCAGCCCCGAATCAGCCCCAGCATTTT.

This clone was observed a single time. The chain recombines TRBV4-3 with TRBJ1-4, with D perhaps TRBD1 (5 bases). This CDR3 comprises 17 residues. CDR1 and CDR2 from the germline V gene are LGHNA and YSLEER. V was trimmed by 4 bases and J by 4 bases, leaving 19 bases between them. CDR3 residues: CASSPHDLGGGNEKLFF. CDR3 DNA: TGCGCCAGCAGCCCGCACGACCTGGGGGGGGGTAATGAAAAACTGTTTTTT.

Points on this clone: The sample holds other DNA sequences that translate to the same CDR3. CDR3 protein: CASSLGYEQYF. CDR3 bases: TGTGCCAGCAGCCTAGGATACGAGCAGTACTTC. The chain employs TRBV12-3 or TRBV12-4 and TRBJ2-7; D unclear. Trimming stripped 6 bases from V and 4 bases from J, with 7 bases between. There are 11 residues in the CDR3.

The chain couples TRBV27 to TRBJ1-1; D unclear. The germline V gene has CDR1 MNHEY and CDR2 SMNVEV (reference sequence). Deletions cut 2 bases from V and 4 bases from J, with 11 bases between. CDR3 size: 14 residues. The CDR3: CASSLHSGGTEAFF. The CDR3 bases are TGTGCCAGCAGTTTACATTCCGGAGGCACTGAAGCTTTCTTT.

The chain combines TRBV7-6 with TRBJ1-4, with D hard to call. The V and J ends lost 2 bases and 0 bases respectively, with 7 bases between them. The CDR3 sequence is 15 residues long. The germline gives CDR1 SGHVS, CDR2 FNYEAQ. CDR3 DNA sequence: TGTGCCAGCAGCTTAATGGCTACAACTAATGAAAAACTGTTTTTT. It translates to CASSLMATTNEKLFF.

This chain joins TRBV6-4 and TRBJ2-3; D is ambiguous. Deletions cut 0 bases from V and 1 base from J, with 8 bases between. Germline assignment: CDR1 MRHNA and CDR2 SNTAGT. The CDR3 is 15 amino acids. For the CDR3, the DNA is TGTGCCAGCAGTGACTCTGGGCTGGGCACAGATACGCAGTATTTT. This translates into CASSDSGLGTDTQYF.

This clone has just one count. This rearrangement joins TRBV4-2 to TRBJ1-1, with D maybe TRBD1 (6 bases). This CDR3 has 13 residues. Trimming took off 8 bases at V and 3 bases at J, with 13 bases between the two ends. Germline V gene lookup returns CDR1 LGHNA and CDR2 YNFKEQ. The CDR3 sequence: CASEGEGDTEAFF. Written as DNA, the CDR3 is TGTGCCAGCGAGGGTGAGGGGGACACTGAAGCTTTCTTT.

J is TRBJ2-5 and V is TRBV18, with 9 nucleotides matching TRBD2. V shed 3 bases and J 0 bases; nucleotides not matched to a gene: 5. CDR1 is KGHSH and CDR2 is LQKENI in the germline V gene. The CDR3 totals 16 residues. The CDR3 coding sequence is TGTGCCAGCTCACCTCTAGCGGGAACGTACCAAGAGACCCAGTACTTC. Encoded protein: CASSPLAGTYQETQYF.